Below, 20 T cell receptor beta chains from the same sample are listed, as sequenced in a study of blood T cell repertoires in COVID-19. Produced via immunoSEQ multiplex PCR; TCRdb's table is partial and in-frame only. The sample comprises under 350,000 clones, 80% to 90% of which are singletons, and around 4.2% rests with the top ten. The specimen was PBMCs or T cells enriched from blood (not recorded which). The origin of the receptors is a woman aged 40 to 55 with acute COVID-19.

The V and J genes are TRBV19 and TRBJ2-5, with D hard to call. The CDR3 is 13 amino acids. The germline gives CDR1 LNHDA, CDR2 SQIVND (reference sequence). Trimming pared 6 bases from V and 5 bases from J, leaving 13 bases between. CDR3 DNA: TGTGCCAGTAGGGAAACGGTCGGGGAGACCCAGTACTTC. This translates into CASRETVGETQYF.

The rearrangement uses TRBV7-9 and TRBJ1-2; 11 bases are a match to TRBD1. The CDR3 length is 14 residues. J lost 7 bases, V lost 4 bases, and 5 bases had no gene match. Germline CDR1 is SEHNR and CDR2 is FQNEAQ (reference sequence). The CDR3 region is CASSSGTGGSGYTF. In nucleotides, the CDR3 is TGTGCCAGCAGCTCCGGGACAGGGGGGAGTGGCTACACCTTC.

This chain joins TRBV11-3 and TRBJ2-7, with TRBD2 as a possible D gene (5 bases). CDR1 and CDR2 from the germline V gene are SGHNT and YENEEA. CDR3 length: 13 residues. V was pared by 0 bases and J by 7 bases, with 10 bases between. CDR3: CASSLDSVGEQYF. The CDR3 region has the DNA TGTGCCAGCAGCTTAGATAGCGTGGGGGAGCAGTACTTC.

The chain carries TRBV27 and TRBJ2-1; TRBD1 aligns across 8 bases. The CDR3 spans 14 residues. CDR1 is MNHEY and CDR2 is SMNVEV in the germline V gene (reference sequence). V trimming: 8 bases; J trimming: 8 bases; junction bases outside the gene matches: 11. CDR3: CASLGQATYYEQFF. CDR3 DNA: TGTGCCAGCCTGGGACAGGCGACCTATTATGAGCAGTTCTTC.

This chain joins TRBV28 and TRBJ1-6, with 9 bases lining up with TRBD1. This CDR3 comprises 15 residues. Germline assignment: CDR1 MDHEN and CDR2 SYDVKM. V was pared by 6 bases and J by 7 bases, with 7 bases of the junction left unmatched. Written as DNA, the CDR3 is TGTGCCAGCAGCTCTACCGGGACAGGGAATTCACCCCTCCACTTT. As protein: CASSSTGTGNSPLHF.

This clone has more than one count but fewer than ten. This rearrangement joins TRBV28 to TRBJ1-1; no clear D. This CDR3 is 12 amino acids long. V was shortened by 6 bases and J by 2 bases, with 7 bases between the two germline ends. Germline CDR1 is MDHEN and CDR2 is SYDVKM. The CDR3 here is CASSVINTEAFF. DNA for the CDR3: TGTGCCAGCAGCGTAATAAACACTGAAGCTTTCTTT. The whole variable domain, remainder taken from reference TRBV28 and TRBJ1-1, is DVKVTQSSRYLVKRTGEKVFLECVQDMDHENMFWYRQDPGLGLRLIYFSYDVKMKEKGDIPEGYSVSREKKERFSLILESASTNQTSMYLCASSVINTEAFFGQGTRLTVV.

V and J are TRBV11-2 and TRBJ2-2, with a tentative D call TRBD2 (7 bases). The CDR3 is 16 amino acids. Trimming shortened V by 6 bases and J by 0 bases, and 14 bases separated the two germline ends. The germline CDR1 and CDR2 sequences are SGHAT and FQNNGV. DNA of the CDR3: TGTGCCAGCAGTTTACAAGGGGGGGCGAACACCGGGGAGCTGTTTTTT. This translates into CASSLQGGANTGELFF.

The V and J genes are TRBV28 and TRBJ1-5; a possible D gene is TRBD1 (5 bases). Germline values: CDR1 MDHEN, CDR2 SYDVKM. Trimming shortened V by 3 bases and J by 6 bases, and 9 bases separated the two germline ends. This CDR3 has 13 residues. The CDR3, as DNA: TGTGCCAGCAGTTTGGGTCAGGGTCAGCCCCAGCATTTT. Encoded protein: CASSLGQGQPQHF.

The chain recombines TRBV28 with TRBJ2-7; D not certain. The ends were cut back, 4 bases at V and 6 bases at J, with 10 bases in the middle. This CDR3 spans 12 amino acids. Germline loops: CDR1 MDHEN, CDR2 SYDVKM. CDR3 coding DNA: TGTGCCAGCAGTTCCCTGAGGCGCGAGCAGTACTTC. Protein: CASSSLRREQYF.

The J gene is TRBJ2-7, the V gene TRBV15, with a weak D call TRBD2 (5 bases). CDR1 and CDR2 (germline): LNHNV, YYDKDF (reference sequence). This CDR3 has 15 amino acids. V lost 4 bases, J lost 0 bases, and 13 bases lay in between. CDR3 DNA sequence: TGTGCCACCAGCACCGACCGGGAAAGCTCCTACGAGCAGTACTTC. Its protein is CATSTDRESSYEQYF.

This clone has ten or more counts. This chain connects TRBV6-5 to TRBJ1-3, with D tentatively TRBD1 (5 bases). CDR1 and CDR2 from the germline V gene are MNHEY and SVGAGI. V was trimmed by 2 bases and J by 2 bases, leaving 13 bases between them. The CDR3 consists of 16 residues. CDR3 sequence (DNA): TGTGCCAGCAGTTACGGGTCCAGGGTAGCTGGAAACACCATATATTTT. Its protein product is CASSYGSRVAGNTIYF.

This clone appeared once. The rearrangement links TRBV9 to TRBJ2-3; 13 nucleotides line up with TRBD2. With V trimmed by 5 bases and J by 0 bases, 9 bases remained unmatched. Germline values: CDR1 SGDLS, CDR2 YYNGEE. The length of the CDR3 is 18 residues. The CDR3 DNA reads TGTGCCAGCAGTATTTCCGGGACTAGCGGGGCTAGCACAGATACGCAGTATTTT. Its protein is CASSISGTSGASTDTQYF.

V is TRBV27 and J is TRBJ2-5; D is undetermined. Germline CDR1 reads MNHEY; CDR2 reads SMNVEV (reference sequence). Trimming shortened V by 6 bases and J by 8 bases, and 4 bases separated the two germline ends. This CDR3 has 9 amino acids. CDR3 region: CASSPTQYF. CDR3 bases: TGTGCCAGCAGCCCAACCCAGTACTTC.

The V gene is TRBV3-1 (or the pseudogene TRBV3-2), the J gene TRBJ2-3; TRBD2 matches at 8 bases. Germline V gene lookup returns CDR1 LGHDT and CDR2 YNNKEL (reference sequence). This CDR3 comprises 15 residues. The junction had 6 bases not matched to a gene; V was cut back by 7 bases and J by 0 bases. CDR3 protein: CASTHSGTSTDTQYF. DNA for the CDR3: TGTGCCAGCACCCATAGCGGGACAAGCACAGATACGCAGTATTTT.

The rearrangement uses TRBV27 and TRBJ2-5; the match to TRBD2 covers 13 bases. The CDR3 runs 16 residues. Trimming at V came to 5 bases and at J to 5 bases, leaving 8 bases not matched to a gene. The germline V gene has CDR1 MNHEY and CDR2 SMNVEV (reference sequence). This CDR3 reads CASSPGTSGVLETQYF. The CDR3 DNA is TGTGCCAGCAGTCCGGGGACTAGCGGGGTTTTGGAGACCCAGTACTTC.

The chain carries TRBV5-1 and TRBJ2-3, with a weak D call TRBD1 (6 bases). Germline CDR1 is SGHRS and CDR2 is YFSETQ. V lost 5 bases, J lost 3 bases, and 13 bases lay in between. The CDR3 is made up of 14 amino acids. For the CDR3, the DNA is TGCGCCAGCAGTCGTACAGGGATTACAGATACGCAGTATTTT. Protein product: CASSRTGITDTQYF.

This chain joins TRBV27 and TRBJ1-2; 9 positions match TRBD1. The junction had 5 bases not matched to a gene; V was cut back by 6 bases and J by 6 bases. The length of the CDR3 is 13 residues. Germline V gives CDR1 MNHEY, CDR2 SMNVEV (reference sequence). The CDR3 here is CASRGQGFHGYTF. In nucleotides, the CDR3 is TGTGCCAGCAGGGGACAGGGATTCCATGGCTACACCTTC.

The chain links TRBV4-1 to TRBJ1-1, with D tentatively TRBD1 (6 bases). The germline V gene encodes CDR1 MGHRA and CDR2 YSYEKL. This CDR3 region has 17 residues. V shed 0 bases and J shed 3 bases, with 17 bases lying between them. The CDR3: CASSQDLRGARYTEAFF. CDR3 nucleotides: TGCGCCAGCAGCCAAGATCTGCGGGGGGCTAGGTACACTGAAGCTTTCTTT.

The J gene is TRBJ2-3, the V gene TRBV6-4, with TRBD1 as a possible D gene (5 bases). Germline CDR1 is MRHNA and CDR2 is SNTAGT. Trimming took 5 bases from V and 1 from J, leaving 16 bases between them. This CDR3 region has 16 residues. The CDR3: CASSQGPTGGTDTQYF. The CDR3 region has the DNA TGTGCCAGCAGTCAAGGGCCCACAGGAGGCACAGATACGCAGTATTTT.

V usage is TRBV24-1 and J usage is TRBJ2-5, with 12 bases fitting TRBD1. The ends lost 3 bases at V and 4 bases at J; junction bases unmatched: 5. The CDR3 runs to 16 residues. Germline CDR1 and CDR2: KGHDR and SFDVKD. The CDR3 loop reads CATSDTGTGGAETQYF. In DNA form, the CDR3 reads TGTGCCACCAGTGATACCGGGACAGGGGGCGCAGAGACCCAGTACTTC.